This entry describes one T cell receptor beta chain. Antigen specificity is unknown. Clones were sequenced by immunoSEQ multiplex PCR, and TCRdb holds only the in-frame ones, with some missing. This sample has roughly 2.1 million clones; 85% to 95% occur once, and the top ten carry under 2%. This sample was taken from a study of shared clonotypes between healthy human individuals. Findings and limits, study-wide: Larger richness was generally estimated for naive than memory subsets.

CD45RO-negative CD8 cells positively selected for CCR7 made up the naive population, which excluded terminally differentiated effector memory CD45RA+ cells. Trimming left V 4 bases short and J 7 bases short, with 11 bases between. Germline CDR1 is MDHEN and CDR2 is SYDVKM. This CDR3 spans 12 amino acids. The receptor's source is a man younger than 35 in good health. Some clones in this sample may be carry-over from other donors' samples. This rearrangement joins TRBV28 to TRBJ2-7; D could derive from TRBD1 or TRBD2 (5 bases each). The sequencing input was naive CD8+ T cells from PBMCs. CDR3 bases: TGTGCCAGCAGTTGGGGGATCGGGGAGCAGTACTTC. As protein: CASSWGIGEQYF.